This section outlines one TCR beta chain sequence together with its context. The data were taken from a study of a mutant IDH1 vaccine in newly diagnosed glioma. Measured with immunoSEQ multiplex PCR; TCRdb has only the in-frame clones, and not every one. Of under 90,000 clones in the sample, approximately 79% are singletons; the top ten hold around 8.2%. The time point here: baseline, week 1 (first vaccination visit). Treatment noted: pre-vaccination baseline after standard-of-care therapy. The CDR3 contains 14 residues. With 7 bases removed from V and 0 bases from J, the gap between germline ends came to 10 bases. Germline V gene data show CDR1 as MNHNY and CDR2 as SVGAGI (reference sequence).

This TCR was sampled from a middle-aged man with glioma. The chain is built from TRBV6-6 and TRBJ1-3; no reliable D call. Material: PBMCs, obtained from a glioma patient treated with radiotherapy, temozolomide or both. The CDR3 DNA is TGTGCCAGCAACGAGCAGTACTCTGGAAACACCATATATTTT. Residues: CASNEQYSGNTIYF.